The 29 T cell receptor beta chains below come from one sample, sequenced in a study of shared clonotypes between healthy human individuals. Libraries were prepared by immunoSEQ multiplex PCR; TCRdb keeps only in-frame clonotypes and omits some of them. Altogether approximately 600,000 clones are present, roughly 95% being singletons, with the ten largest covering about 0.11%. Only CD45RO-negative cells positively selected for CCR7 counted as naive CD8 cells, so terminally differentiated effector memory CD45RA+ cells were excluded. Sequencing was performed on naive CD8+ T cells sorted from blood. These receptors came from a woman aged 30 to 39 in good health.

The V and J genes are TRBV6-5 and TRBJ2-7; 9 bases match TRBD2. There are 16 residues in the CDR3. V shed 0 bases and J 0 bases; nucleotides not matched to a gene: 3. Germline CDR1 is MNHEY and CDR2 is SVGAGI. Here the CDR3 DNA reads TGTGCCAGCAGTTACTCGGCGGGGGGGAGCTCCTACGAGCAGTACTTC. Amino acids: CASSYSAGGSSYEQYF.

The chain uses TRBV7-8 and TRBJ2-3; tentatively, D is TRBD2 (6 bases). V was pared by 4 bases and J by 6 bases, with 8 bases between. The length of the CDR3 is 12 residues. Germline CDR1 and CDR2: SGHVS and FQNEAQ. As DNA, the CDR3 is TGTGCCAGCAGCTCCCGGGGGGATACGCAGTATTTT. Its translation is CASSSRGDTQYF.

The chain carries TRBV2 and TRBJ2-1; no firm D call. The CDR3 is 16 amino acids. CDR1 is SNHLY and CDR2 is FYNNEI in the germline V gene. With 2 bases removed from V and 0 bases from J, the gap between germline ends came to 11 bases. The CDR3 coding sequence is TGTGCCAGCAGTGAAAGTCTTTTGAGCTCCTACAATGAGCAGTTCTTC. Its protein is CASSESLLSSYNEQFF.

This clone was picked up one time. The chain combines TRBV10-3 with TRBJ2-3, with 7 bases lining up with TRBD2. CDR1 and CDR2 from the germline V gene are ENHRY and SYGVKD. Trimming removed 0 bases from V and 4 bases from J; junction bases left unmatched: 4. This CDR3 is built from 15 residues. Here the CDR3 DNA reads TGTGCCATCAGTGAGTCGGCGGGAGCCGCAGATACGCAGTATTTT. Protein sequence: CAISESAGAADTQYF.

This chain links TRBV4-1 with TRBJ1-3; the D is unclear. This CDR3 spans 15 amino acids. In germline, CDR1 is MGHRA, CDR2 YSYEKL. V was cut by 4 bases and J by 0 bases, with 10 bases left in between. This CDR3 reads CASSPTSRSGNTIYF. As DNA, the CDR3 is TGCGCCAGCAGCCCGACATCCCGCTCTGGAAACACCATATATTTT.

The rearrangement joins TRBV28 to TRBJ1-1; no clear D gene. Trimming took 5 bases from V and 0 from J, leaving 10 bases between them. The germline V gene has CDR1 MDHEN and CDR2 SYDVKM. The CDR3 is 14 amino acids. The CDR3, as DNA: TGTGCCAGCAGTCTCATCCGATTGAACACTGAAGCTTTCTTT. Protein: CASSLIRLNTEAFF.

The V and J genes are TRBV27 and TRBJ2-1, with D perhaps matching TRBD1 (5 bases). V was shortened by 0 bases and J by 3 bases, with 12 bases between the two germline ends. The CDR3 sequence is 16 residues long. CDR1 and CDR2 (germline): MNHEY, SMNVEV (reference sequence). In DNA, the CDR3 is TGTGCCAGCAGTTTATCGATCAGGGCAGACTACAATGAGCAGTTCTTC. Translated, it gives CASSLSIRADYNEQFF.

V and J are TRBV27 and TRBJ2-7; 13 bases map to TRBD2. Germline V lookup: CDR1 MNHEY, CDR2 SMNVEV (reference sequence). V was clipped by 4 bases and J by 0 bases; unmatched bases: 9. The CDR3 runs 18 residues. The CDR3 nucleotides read TGTGCCAGCAGTTCACCCGGGGGGACTAGCGGGGTCTCCTACGAGCAGTACTTC. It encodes CASSSPGGTSGVSYEQYF.

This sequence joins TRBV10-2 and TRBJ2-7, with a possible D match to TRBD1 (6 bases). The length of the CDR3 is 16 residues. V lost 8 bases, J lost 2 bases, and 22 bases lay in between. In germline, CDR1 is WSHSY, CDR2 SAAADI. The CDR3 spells CASAGLTGDWAYEQYF. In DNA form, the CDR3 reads TGCGCCAGCGCTGGATTGACAGGTGATTGGGCCTACGAGCAGTACTTC.

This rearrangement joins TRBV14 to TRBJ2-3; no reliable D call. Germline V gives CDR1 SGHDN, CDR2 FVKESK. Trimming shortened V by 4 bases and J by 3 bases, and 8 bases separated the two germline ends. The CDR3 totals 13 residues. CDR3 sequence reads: CASSRLGTDTQYF. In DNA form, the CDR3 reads TGTGCCAGCAGCCGTTTGGGGACAGATACGCAGTATTTT. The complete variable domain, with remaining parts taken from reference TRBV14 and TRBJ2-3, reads EAGVTQFPSHSVIEKGQTVTLRCDPISGHDNLYWYRRVMGKEIKFLLHFVKESKQDESGMPNNRFLAERTGGTYSTLKVQPAELEDSGVYFCASSRLGTDTQYFGPGTRLTVL.

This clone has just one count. Here the CDR3 DNA reads TGTGCCAGCAGTTCGATCGAGACCCAGTACTTC. Translation: CASSSIETQYF. The V and J genes are TRBV27 and TRBJ2-5; D gene ambiguous. Germline CDR1 and CDR2: MNHEY and SMNVEV (reference sequence). The CDR3 is 11 amino acids. The V end lost 4 bases, the J end lost 5 bases, and 5 bases lay between the germline ends.

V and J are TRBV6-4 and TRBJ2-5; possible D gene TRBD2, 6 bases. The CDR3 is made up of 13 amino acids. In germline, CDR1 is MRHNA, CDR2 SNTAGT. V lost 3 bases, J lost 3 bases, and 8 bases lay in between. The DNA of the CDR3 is TGTGCCAGCAGTGAAACGGGGGAAGAGACCCAGTACTTC. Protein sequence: CASSETGEETQYF.

DNA of the CDR3: TGTGCCAGCAGTCCGCCTATCCGAGTCTCCTACGAGCAGTACTTC. This encodes CASSPPIRVSYEQYF. The rearrangement uses TRBV28 and TRBJ2-7; D call uncertain. This CDR3 region has 15 residues. Germline assignment: CDR1 MDHEN and CDR2 SYDVKM. V was pared by 5 bases and J by 0 bases, with 14 bases between.

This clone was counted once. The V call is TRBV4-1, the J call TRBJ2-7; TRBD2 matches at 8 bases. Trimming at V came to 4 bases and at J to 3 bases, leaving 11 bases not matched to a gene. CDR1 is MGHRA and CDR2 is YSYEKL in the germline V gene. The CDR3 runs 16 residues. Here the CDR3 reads CASSPRIAGPNYEQYF. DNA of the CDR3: TGCGCCAGCAGCCCACGTATAGCGGGACCCAACTACGAGCAGTACTTC.

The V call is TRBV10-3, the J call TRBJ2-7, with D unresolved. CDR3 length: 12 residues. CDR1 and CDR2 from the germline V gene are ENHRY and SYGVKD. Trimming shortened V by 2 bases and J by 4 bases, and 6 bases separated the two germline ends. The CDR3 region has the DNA TGTGCCATCAGTGAGGGACCATACGAGCAGTACTTC. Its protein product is CAISEGPYEQYF.

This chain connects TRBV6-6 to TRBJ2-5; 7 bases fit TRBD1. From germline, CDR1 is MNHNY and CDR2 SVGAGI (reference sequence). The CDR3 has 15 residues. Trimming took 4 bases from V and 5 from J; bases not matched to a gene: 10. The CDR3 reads CASSSMTGWGETQYF. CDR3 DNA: TGTGCCAGCAGTTCTATGACAGGGTGGGGGGAGACCCAGTACTTC.

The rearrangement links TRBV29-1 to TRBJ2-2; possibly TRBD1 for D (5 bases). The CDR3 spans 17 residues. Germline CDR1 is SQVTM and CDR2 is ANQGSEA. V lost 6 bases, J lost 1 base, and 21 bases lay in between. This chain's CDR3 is CSVTGPTDPKNTGELFF. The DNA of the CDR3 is TGCAGCGTAACAGGTCCAACGGACCCTAAGAACACCGGGGAGCTGTTTTTT.

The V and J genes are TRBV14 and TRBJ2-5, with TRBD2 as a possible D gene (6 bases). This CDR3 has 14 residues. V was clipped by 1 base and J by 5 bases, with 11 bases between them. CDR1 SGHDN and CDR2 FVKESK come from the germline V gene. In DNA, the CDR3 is TGTGCCAGCAGCCAAGTCGGCGGGATGGAGACCCAGTACTTC. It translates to CASSQVGGMETQYF.

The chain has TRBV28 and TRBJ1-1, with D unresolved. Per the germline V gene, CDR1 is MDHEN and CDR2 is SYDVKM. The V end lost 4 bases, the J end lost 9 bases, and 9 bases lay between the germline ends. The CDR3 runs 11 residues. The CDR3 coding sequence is TGTGCCAGCAGTTGGGCTCAAAAAGCTTTCTTT. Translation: CASSWAQKAFF. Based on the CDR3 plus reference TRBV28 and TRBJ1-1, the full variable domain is DVKVTQSSRYLVKRTGEKVFLECVQDMDHENMFWYRQDPGLGLRLIYFSYDVKMKEKGDIPEGYSVSREKKERFSLILESASTNQTSMYLCASSWAQKAFFGQGTRLTVV.

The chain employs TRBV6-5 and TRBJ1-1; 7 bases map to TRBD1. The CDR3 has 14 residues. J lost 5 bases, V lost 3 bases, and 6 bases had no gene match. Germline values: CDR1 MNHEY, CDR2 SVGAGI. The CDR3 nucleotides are TGTGCCAGCAGTTATCAGGCAGGGGGGACTGAAGCTTTCTTT. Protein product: CASSYQAGGTEAFF.

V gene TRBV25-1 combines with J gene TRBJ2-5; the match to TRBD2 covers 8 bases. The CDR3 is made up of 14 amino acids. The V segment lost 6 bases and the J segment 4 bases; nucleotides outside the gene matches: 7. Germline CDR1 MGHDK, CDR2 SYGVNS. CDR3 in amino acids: CASRIAGPGETQYF. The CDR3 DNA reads TGTGCCAGCAGAATAGCGGGGCCTGGAGAGACCCAGTACTTC.

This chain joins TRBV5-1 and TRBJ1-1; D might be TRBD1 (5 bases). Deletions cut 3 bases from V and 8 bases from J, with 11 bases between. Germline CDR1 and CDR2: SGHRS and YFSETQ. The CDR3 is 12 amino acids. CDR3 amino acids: CASSSAGGEAFF. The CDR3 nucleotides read TGCGCCAGCAGCTCCGCCGGGGGAGAAGCTTTCTTT.

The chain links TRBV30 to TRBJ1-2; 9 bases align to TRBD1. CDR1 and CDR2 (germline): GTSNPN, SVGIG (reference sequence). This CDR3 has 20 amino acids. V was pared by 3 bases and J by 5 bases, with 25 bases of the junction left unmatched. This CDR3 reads CAWRRDRESLILGKIYGYTF. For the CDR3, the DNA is TGTGCCTGGAGACGGGACAGGGAGAGTCTTATTCTCGGGAAAATTTATGGCTACACCTTC. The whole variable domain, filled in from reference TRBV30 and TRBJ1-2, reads SQTIHQWPATLVQPVGSPLSLECTVEGTSNPNLYWYRQAAGRGLQLLFYSVGIGQISSEVPQNLSASRPQDRQFILSSKKLLLSDSGFYLCAWRRDRESLILGKIYGYTFGSGTRLTVV.

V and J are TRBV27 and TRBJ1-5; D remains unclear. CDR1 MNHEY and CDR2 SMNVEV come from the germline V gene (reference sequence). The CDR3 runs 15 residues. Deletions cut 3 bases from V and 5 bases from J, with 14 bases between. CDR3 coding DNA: TGTGCCAGCAGTTTGTATGACTCCGGGGATCAGCCCCAGCATTTT. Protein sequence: CASSLYDSGDQPQHF.

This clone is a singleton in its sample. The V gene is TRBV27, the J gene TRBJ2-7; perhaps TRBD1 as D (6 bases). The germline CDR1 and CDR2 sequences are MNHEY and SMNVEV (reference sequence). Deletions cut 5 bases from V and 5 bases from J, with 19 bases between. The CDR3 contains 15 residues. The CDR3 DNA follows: TGTGCCAGCAGTGACTCCGGGACACCCCCTGACGAGCAGTACTTC. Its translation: CASSDSGTPPDEQYF.

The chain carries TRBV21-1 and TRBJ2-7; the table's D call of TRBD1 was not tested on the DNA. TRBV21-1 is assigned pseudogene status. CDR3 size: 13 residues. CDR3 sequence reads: CASTTTGGHEQYF. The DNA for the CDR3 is TGTGCCAGCACCACAACAGGGGGCCACGAGCAGTACTTC.

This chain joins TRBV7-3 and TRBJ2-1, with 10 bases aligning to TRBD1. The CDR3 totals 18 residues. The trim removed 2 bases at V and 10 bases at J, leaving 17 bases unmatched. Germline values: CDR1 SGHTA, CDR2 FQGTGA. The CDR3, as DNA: TGTGCCAGCAGCTTAGGCCCCGAGACAGGGGGCGTCGGAGACGAGCAGTTCTTC. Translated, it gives CASSLGPETGGVGDEQFF. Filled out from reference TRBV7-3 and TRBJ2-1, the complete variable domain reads GAGVSQTPSNKVTEKGKYVELRCDPISGHTALYWYRQSLGQGPEFLIYFQGTGAADDSGLPNDRFFAVRPEGSVSTLKIQRTERGDSAVYLCASSLGPETGGVGDEQFFGPGTRLTVL.

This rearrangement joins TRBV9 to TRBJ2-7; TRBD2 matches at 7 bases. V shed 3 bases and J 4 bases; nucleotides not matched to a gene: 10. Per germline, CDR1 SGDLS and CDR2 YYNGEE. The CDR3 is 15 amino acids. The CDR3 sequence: CASSAGGLGPYEQYF. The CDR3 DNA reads TGTGCCAGCAGCGCCGGAGGACTAGGACCTTACGAGCAGTACTTC.

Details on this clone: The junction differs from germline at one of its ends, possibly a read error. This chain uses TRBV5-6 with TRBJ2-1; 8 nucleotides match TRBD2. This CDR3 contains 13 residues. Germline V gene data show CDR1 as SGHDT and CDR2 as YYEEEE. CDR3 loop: CASSLGTSLEQFF. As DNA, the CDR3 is TGTGCCAGCAGTTTGGGGACTAGTCTTGAGCAGTTCTTC.